The text below deals with one T cell receptor beta chain. The data belong to a study of blood T cell repertoires in COVID-19. Measured with immunoSEQ multiplex PCR; TCRdb has only the in-frame clones, and not every one. The table lists 100,000 or so clones, about nine tenths of them singletons. Trimming cost V 5 bases and J 9 bases; bases outside gene matches: 13. This CDR3 comprises 15 residues. Germline CDR1 and CDR2: MDHEN and SYDVKM. The chain uses TRBV28 and TRBJ1-5; 7 nucleotides align to TRBD1. Sequencing was performed on peripheral blood. The TCR originated in a woman aged 45 to 65 with COVID-19, enrolled during active disease. CDR3: CASSTSRGLFWPQHF. CDR3 coding DNA: TGTGCCAGCAGTACCTCCAGGGGGTTGTTTTGGCCCCAGCATTTT.